This note documents a single TCR beta chain sequence. The source of the sample is a study of cytomegalovirus exposure and HLA in healthy donors. Amplification used 60 Vbeta primers and 13 Jbeta primers. This table comes from immunoSEQ multiplex PCR, and its TCRdb copy is limited to in-frame clones, with some not included. This table lists 45,000 to 70,000 clones. The J segment lost 4 bases and the V segment lost 0 bases, leaving 18 bases of the junction unmatched. The germline V gene encodes CDR1 GTSNPN and CDR2 SVGIG (reference sequence). The CDR3 loop spans 19 amino acids. The receptor comes from a woman aged 45-60 years in good health and CMV-seropositive. The chain recombines TRBV30 with TRBJ1-2; 9 bases agree with TRBD1. Sample: PBMCs. The CDR3, as DNA: TGTGCCTGGAGTGTATTTGCCCGTAGGACAGGGGATGGGGGCTATGGCTACACCTTC. This codes for CAWSVFARRTGDGGYGYTF. The complete variable domain, with remaining parts taken from reference TRBV30 and TRBJ1-2, reads SQTIHQWPATLVQPVGSPLSLECTVEGTSNPNLYWYRQAAGRGLQLLFYSVGIGQISSEVPQNLSASRPQDRQFILSSKKLLLSDSGFYLCAWSVFARRTGDGGYGYTFGSGTRLTVV.